This TCR beta chain was documented in a study of blood T cell repertoires in COVID-19. Across the whole study: Acute and convalescent COVID-19 samples came from the United States, Italy and Spain. Sample material is recorded as cDNA or gDNA derived from T cells, B-cell-depleted T cells, or PBMCs.

In the original processing: Estimates of nucleated cell counts were drawn from the amplification of reference gene primers. This table comes from immunoSEQ multiplex PCR, and its TCRdb copy is limited to in-frame clones, with some not included. V, J and clone size derive from that table, while D and trimming were established from the DNA sequence. The sample holds about 77,000 clones; 75% to 85% are singletons and the top ten take 4.5% to 5.5%. The CDR3 covers 12 residues. Germline CDR1 is SQVTM and CDR2 is ANQGSEA. V lost 5 bases and J 6 bases, leaving 12 bases between the germline ends. The chain uses TRBV29-1 and TRBJ2-3; TRBD1 is a possible D gene (5 bases). The sequenced sample consisted of peripheral blood. This TCR came from an older woman with acute or convalescent COVID-19. The CDR3 region has the DNA TGCAGCGTTAGGGCAGGGTCCGATACGCAGTATTTT. This codes for CSVRAGSDTQYF.